This entry lists 20 T cell receptor beta chains sequenced from one sample in a study of blood T cell repertoires in COVID-19. Sequencing used immunoSEQ multiplex PCR; TCRdb keeps in-frame clones, though not all of them. This sample has about 190,000 clones, with roughly 80% found just once. Material: peripheral blood. The source is a man in his sixties with active or convalescent COVID-19.

The rearrangement joins TRBV7-6 to TRBJ2-4, with 8 positions matching TRBD2. The CDR3 is 16 residues long. Trimming took 0 bases from V and 3 from J; bases not matched to a gene: 4. The germline gives CDR1 SGHVS, CDR2 FNYEAQ. DNA of the CDR3: TGTGCCAGCAGCTTAGCAAGTAGCGGGAACAAAAACATTCAGTACTTC. Encoded protein: CASSLASSGNKNIQYF.

The chain links TRBV2 to TRBJ1-2; D is perhaps TRBD1 (6 bases). CDR1 is SNHLY, CDR2 FYNNEI, per germline. The CDR3 covers 15 residues. Trimming took 7 bases from V and 7 from J, leaving 22 bases between them. Here the CDR3 reads CASTEDSAGGSGYTF. CDR3 DNA sequence: TGTGCCAGCACTGAGGATTCAGCGGGGGGCAGTGGCTACACCTTC.

The chain is built from TRBV11-2 and TRBJ2-5, with 13 bases matching TRBD2. V lost 3 bases and J lost 1; bases outside the gene matches: 2. The CDR3 has 16 residues. Germline values: CDR1 SGHAT, CDR2 FQNNGV. CDR3: CASSFGLAGVQETQYF. CDR3 nucleotide sequence: TGTGCCAGCAGCTTTGGACTAGCGGGAGTCCAAGAGACCCAGTACTTC.

A note on this clone: A junction end diverges from the germline sequence, so it may reflect a read error. The identical CDR3 is also encoded by other nucleotide sequences in the sample. V usage is TRBV7-9 and J usage is TRBJ1-6; TRBD1 might be the D (5 bases). CDR3 size: 16 residues. Germline CDR1 is SEHNR and CDR2 is FQNEAQ (reference sequence). The DNA of the CDR3 is TGTGCTAGCAGCCCTGGGGGGGGCTCCTATAATTCACCCCTCCACTTT. This sequence encodes CASSPGGGSYNSPLHF.

This chain uses TRBV6-5 with TRBJ2-3; D not resolved. The CDR3 length is 15 residues. Germline CDR1 reads MNHEY; CDR2 reads SVGAGI. With 3 bases removed from V and 2 bases from J, the gap between germline ends came to 12 bases. The CDR3 nucleotides are TGTGCCAGCAGTTATTTTAGTGAGAACACAGATACGCAGTATTTT. Translation gives CASSYFSENTDTQYF.

At least ten counts were recorded for this clone. This chain links TRBV30 with TRBJ1-2; D call uncertain. V dropped 5 bases and J dropped 0 bases, with 13 bases sitting between them. The CDR3 is 14 residues long. CDR1 is GTSNPN and CDR2 is SVGIG in the germline V gene (reference sequence). The CDR3 nucleotides are TGTGCCTGGCGGAGGTTGGACTCTAACTATGGCTACACCTTC. This gives the protein CAWRRLDSNYGYTF.

V and J are TRBV19 and TRBJ2-5; 9 positions agree with TRBD1. CDR3 size: 15 residues. The junction had 6 bases not matched to a gene; V was cut back by 7 bases and J by 0 bases. Per the germline V gene, CDR1 is LNHDA and CDR2 is SQIVND (reference sequence). CDR3 nucleotides: TGTGCCAGTACCAGGACAGGGGTGGACCAAGAGACCCAGTACTTC. It translates to CASTRTGVDQETQYF.

V is TRBV4-3 and J is TRBJ2-1, with 13 bases aligning to TRBD2. The germline V gene encodes CDR1 LGHNA and CDR2 YSLEER. V shed 6 bases and J 8 bases; nucleotides not matched to a gene: 7. The CDR3 length is 15 residues. The CDR3 loop is CASSPGTSGTYEQFF. In DNA, the CDR3 is TGCGCCAGCAGTCCGGGGACTAGCGGGACCTATGAGCAGTTCTTC.

The V call is TRBV6-1, the J call TRBJ1-6; the D is unclear. V lost 3 bases to trimming and J lost 6 bases, with 9 bases between them. This CDR3 has 14 residues. Germline lookup yields CDR1 MNHNS and CDR2 SASEGT. The DNA for the CDR3 is TGTGCCAGCAGTGAGCAGTTATTTAATTCACCCCTCCACTTT. Its protein product is CASSEQLFNSPLHF.

Written as DNA, the CDR3 is TGTGCCATCAGTGGAGACCAGGGGTTAAGCGAGCAGTACTTC. Its translation: CAISGDQGLSEQYF. This sequence joins TRBV10-3 and TRBJ2-7; maybe TRBD1 (6 bases). Germline values: CDR1 ENHRY, CDR2 SYGVKD. This CDR3 is 14 amino acids long. The V gene lost 4 bases and the J gene lost 6 bases, with 16 bases spanning the gap.

The chain employs TRBV7-3 and TRBJ1-2; a weak D match, TRBD1 (6 bases). CDR1 and CDR2 (germline): SGHTA, FQGTGA. The V end was cut by 5 bases, the J end by 4 bases, with 11 bases between. CDR3 length: 13 residues. CDR3 region: CASSQQGGYGYTF. The DNA for the CDR3 is TGTGCCAGCAGCCAACAGGGTGGCTATGGCTACACCTTC. The complete variable domain, with remaining parts taken from reference TRBV7-3 and TRBJ1-2, reads GAGVSQTPSNKVTEKGKYVELRCDPISGHTALYWYRQSLGQGPEFLIYFQGTGAADDSGLPNDRFFAVRPEGSVSTLKIQRTERGDSAVYLCASSQQGGYGYTFGSGTRLTVV.

This chain uses TRBV7-2 with TRBJ1-1; no definite D call. Trimming took 1 base from V and 1 from J, leaving 10 bases between them. Germline CDR1 SGHTA, CDR2 FQGNSA. CDR3 length: 15 amino acids. The chain's CDR3 is CASSLVGRANTEAFF. DNA for the CDR3: TGTGCCAGCAGCTTAGTGGGGAGGGCGAACACTGAAGCTTTCTTT.

This rearrangement joins TRBV2 to TRBJ2-5, with TRBD2 as a possible D gene (7 bases). V was trimmed by 1 base and J by 2 bases, leaving 8 bases between them. Germline V CDR1 and CDR2: SNHLY, FYNNEI. The CDR3 sequence is 14 residues long. The CDR3 nucleotides are TGTGCCAGCAGTGAAGAGGGGGGGCAAGAGACCCAGTACTTC. Translated: CASSEEGGQETQYF.

The J gene is TRBJ2-5, the V gene TRBV18; 13 bases map to TRBD2. This CDR3 has 16 residues. CDR1 KGHSH and CDR2 LQKENI come from the germline V gene. V gave up 6 bases and J gave up 2 bases; unmatched junction bases: 6. This chain's CDR3 is CASSPGLAGLQETQYF. The CDR3 nucleotides are TGTGCCAGCTCGCCGGGACTAGCGGGGTTACAAGAGACCCAGTACTTC. Supplemented by reference TRBV18 and TRBJ2-5, the full variable domain reads NAGVMQNPRHLVRRRGQEARLRCSPMKGHSHVYWYRQLPEEGLKFMVYLQKENIIDESGMPKERFSAEFPKEGPSILRIQQVVRGDSAAYFCASSPGLAGLQETQYFGPGTRLLVL.

This clone occurred once. This chain connects TRBV12-5 to TRBJ1-1; TRBD1 is a possible D gene (5 bases). V dropped 1 base and J dropped 3 bases, with 9 bases sitting between them. Germline V lookup: CDR1 LGHNT, CDR2 FRNRAP. There are 14 residues in the CDR3. The CDR3 protein is CASGLEGRDTEAFF. The CDR3, as DNA: TGTGCTAGTGGTTTGGAGGGGCGAGACACTGAAGCTTTCTTT. The full variable domain, in which reference TRBV12-5 and TRBJ1-1 provide the parts outside the CDR3, is DARVTQTPRHKVTEMGQEVTMRCQPILGHNTVFWYRQTMMQGLELLAYFRNRAPLDDSGMPKDRFSAEMPDATLATLKIQPSEPRDSAVYFCASGLEGRDTEAFFGQGTRLTVV.

The chain uses TRBV5-1 and TRBJ2-7; D perhaps matches TRBD2 (5 bases). From germline, CDR1 is SGHRS and CDR2 YFSETQ. Trimming left V 2 bases short and J 5 bases short, with 5 bases between. The CDR3 spans 11 residues. In nucleotides, the CDR3 is TGCGCCAGCAGCTTCGGGAACGAGCAGTACTTC. Translation gives CASSFGNEQYF.

V usage is TRBV6-6 and J usage is TRBJ2-1; 13 nucleotides align to TRBD2. Trimming cost V 5 bases and J 8 bases; bases outside gene matches: 15. The CDR3 has 18 amino acids. CDR1 is MNHNY, CDR2 SVGAGI, per germline (reference sequence). CDR3 sequence: CASSRNSGLAGSWDEQFF. The CDR3 DNA reads as TGTGCCAGCAGTCGTAACTCGGGACTAGCGGGGAGCTGGGATGAGCAGTTCTTC.

This clone appeared a single time. The rearrangement links TRBV24-1 to TRBJ2-2; 8 bases are a match to TRBD1. The CDR3 contains 15 residues. The trim removed 8 bases at V and 6 bases at J, leaving 10 bases unmatched. Germline V gene sequence: CDR1 KGHDR, CDR2 SFDVKD. DNA for the CDR3: TGTGCCACCAAAGATAACAGGGGGGAATCCGGGGAGCTGTTTTTT. Translation: CATKDNRGESGELFF.

The chain recombines TRBV2 with TRBJ2-3, with D uncertain. V gave up 1 base and J gave up 7 bases, with 6 bases separating them. Looked up from germline, CDR1 is SNHLY and CDR2 is FYNNEI. CDR3 length equals 12 residues. CDR3 bases: TGTGCCAGCAGTGAAGACTTAAATACGCAGTATTTT. Translating it yields CASSEDLNTQYF. Based on the CDR3 plus reference TRBV2 and TRBJ2-3, the full variable domain is EPEVTQTPSHQVTQMGQEVILRCVPISNHLYFYWYRQILGQKVEFLVSFYNNEISEKSEIFDDQFSVERPDGSNFTLKIRSTKLEDSAMYFCASSEDLNTQYFGPGTRLTVL.

The chain couples TRBV9 to TRBJ2-7; 11 bases line up with TRBD2. After removal of 0 bases from V and 3 bases from J, the junction contained 2 bases not matched to a gene. Per germline, CDR1 SGDLS and CDR2 YYNGEE. The CDR3 runs to 15 residues. The CDR3 loop reads CASSVALAGGYEQYF. Written as DNA, the CDR3 is TGTGCCAGCAGCGTAGCCCTAGCGGGAGGCTACGAGCAGTACTTC.